Listed below are T cell receptor beta chains from one sample, sequenced in a study of glioma-infiltrating T cells. TCRdb passed the multiplex PCR reads through MiXCR, listing each CDR3 protein once. The sample lists approximately 190,000 distinct CDR3 sequences; roughly 32% were seen once. Specimen: glioma tissue, nonneoplastic brain tissue, or PBMCs (not recorded which). These receptors were collected from a human donor with low-grade glioma or glioblastoma, undergoing nonglioma brain surgery, or in good health (not recorded which). Each CDR3 is given with its conserved first and last residue. A D gene is named only where the DNA matches it firmly. The size field is filled for only some rows; it gives once, few, many or a size class.

cdr3_nt cdr3_aa d_call v_call clone_size j_call
TGCAGTGCTAGAGACACGTATAGCAATCAGCCAAAGCATTTT CSARDTYSNQPKHF NA TRBV20-1 NA TRBJ1-5
TGTGCCAGCAGTACCGACCGGCCTGGAAACAATGAGCAGTTCTTC CASSTDRPGNNEQFF NA TRBV7-3 many TRBJ2-1
TGCGCCAGCAGCCGGTCAGGACTAGCGCCCAAGGGGGAGCAGTTCTTC CASSRSGLAPKGEQFF TRBD2 TRBV4-3 few TRBJ2-1
TGCGCCAGCAGCTTCTTCCGGACAGGGGATTCAGATACGCAGTATTTT CASSFFRTGDSDTQYF TRBD1 TRBV5-1 NA TRBJ2-3
TGTGCCAGCAGACCGACCGGGGGGGAGACCCAGTACTTC CASRPTGGETQYF TRBD2 TRBV2 many TRBJ2-5
TGTGCCAGCCGACACATTCGAGATCAGCCCCAGCATTTT CASRHIRDQPQHF NA TRBV10-3 many TRBJ1-5
TGCGCCAGCAGCCAAGATTCCTTATACAATGAGCAGTTCTTC CASSQDSLYNEQFF NA TRBV4-3 many TRBJ2-1
TGTGCCAGCAGCGGCCGGGATCACAACGAGCAGTACTTC CASSGRDHNEQYF NA TRBV9 NA TRBJ2-7
TGTGCCAGCAGTGAGGACAGAGGGGGCACAGATACGCAGTATTTT CASSEDRGGTDTQYF NA TRBV6-1 many TRBJ2-3
TGTGCCAGCAGCTCGCAGGGGAACACTGAAGCTTTCTTT CASSSQGNTEAFF NA TRBV7-9 many TRBJ1-1
TGCAGTGCAGGTGGCATTGATGGCTACACCTTC CSAGGIDGYTF NA TRBV20-1 many TRBJ1-2
TGCAGTGCCCGGGACAGGGGCCGCTACGAGCAGTACTTC CSARDRGRYEQYF TRBD1 TRBV20-1 many TRBJ2-7
TGTGCCAGCAGCCAACGAAGCTCTGGGGCCAACGTCCTGACTTTC CASSQRSSGANVLTF NA TRBV4-2 few TRBJ2-6
TGTGCCAGCAGTGACACTAGGGGCCGGACTACCGCTGTCTACGAGCAGTACTTC CASSDTRGRTTAVYEQYF NA TRBV6-4 few TRBJ2-7
TGTGCCATCAGTTCGACAGAGAACACCGGGGAGCTGTTTTTT CAISSTENTGELFF NA TRBV10-3 NA TRBJ2-2
TGTGCCAGCAGACTGTACGGCCAAGAGACCCAGTACTTC CASRLYGQETQYF NA TRBV7-9 once TRBJ2-5
TGCGCCAGCAGCCAACAGACAGGGGACAATCAGCCCCAGCATTTT CASSQQTGDNQPQHF TRBD1 TRBV4-1 many TRBJ1-5
TGTGCCATCAGTGATGTGGCACAGGGGGCAGATACGCAGTATTTT CAISDVAQGADTQYF TRBD1 TRBV10-3 many TRBJ2-3
TGTGCCAGCAGCTCGACAGGGGAAGGTCAAGAGACCCAGTACTTC CASSSTGEGQETQYF TRBD1 TRBV7-6 many TRBJ2-5
TGCGCCAGCAGCCCTCTCCCTAGAGTTGAGCAGTTCTTC CASSPLPRVEQFF NA TRBV5-1 few TRBJ2-1
TGTGCCAGTGTCCGGGACAGCCGTAGTTACGAGCAGTACTTC CASVRDSRSYEQYF TRBD1 TRBV6-1 NA TRBJ2-7
TGCGCCAGCACTCCATTGGGCCTAGCGGGAGGAACAGAGACCCAGTACTTC CASTPLGLAGGTETQYF TRBD2 TRBV4-1 many TRBJ2-5
TGTGCCAGCAGTGCCAAGGAAGAGCAGTTCTTC CASSAKEEQFF NA TRBV6-2/TRBV6-3 NA TRBJ2-1
TGTGCCAGCAGCCTCTGGGACAGGGGGACTGAAGCTTTCTTT CASSLWDRGTEAFF TRBD1 TRBV7-2 many TRBJ1-1
TGTGCCAGCAGTTACCGCTCCGGGACTAGCGGTTACGAGCAGTACTTC CASSYRSGTSGYEQYF TRBD2 TRBV6-5 NA TRBJ2-7
TGTGCCAGCAGAGATATCTTTGCGGAGGAGGCAGATACGCAGTATTTT CASRDIFAEEADTQYF NA TRBV28 NA TRBJ2-3
TGCAGTGGAACCACCCAGGGCTATGGCTACACCTTC CSGTTQGYGYTF NA TRBV20-1 many TRBJ1-2
TGTGCCAGCAGAAAGAGTAGCAATCAGCCCCAGCATTTT CASRKSSNQPQHF NA TRBV28 many TRBJ1-5
TGTGCCAGCAGCCCCTACACAGAGGTAGTTTCACCCCTCCACTTT CASSPYTEVVSPLHF NA TRBV3-1 many TRBJ1-6
TGTGCCAGCAGTTTGGGCATAGACGAGCAGTACTTC CASSLGIDEQYF NA TRBV12-3/TRBV12-4 NA TRBJ2-7
TGCAGCGTTACGGACGCAAATGAAAAACTGTTTTTT CSVTDANEKLFF NA TRBV29-1 NA TRBJ1-4
TGTGCCAGCAGGTCAAATCAGGAGACGCATAAGCCCCAGCATTTT CASRSNQETHKPQHF NA TRBV27 NA TRBJ1-5
TGTGCCAGCAGCTTGGGGTCATACGAGCAGTTCTTC CASSLGSYEQFF NA TRBV7-2 many TRBJ2-1
TGTGCCAGCAGCCTCCTTACAGGGGGTAACACTGAAGCTTTCTTT CASSLLTGGNTEAFF TRBD1 TRBV7-9 many TRBJ1-1
TGTGCCAGCAGTGTTAGGGGGTCTGGCTACACCTTC CASSVRGSGYTF NA TRBV2 many TRBJ1-2
TGCAGTGCTAGCGGGACGGCTCGGGGTCTAGCCAAAAACATTCAGTACTTC CSASGTARGLAKNIQYF NA TRBV20-1 few TRBJ2-4
TGTGCCAGCAGCTCGCCGACAGGGGACGAGCAGTACTTC CASSSPTGDEQYF TRBD1 TRBV4-2 many TRBJ2-7
TGCAGTGCTAGAGATGTTAGGACTAGCGGAACCTACGAGCAGTACTTC CSARDVRTSGTYEQYF TRBD2 TRBV20-1 many TRBJ2-7
TGCGCCAGCAGCCAGGGGAAGGAGTCAGGCAATGAGCAGTTCTTC CASSQGKESGNEQFF NA TRBV4-3 few TRBJ2-1
TGTGCCAGCAGGGGGGCTAGCGGGAGCGACAATGAGCAGTTCTTC CASRGASGSDNEQFF TRBD2 TRBV11-2 NA TRBJ2-1
TGCGCCAGCAGCTTGTTGTCAGAGTCCATGAACACTGAAGCTTTCTTT CASSLLSESMNTEAFF NA TRBV5-1 many TRBJ1-1
TGTGCCAGTAGCGGGAACGGGAAGAACACTGAAGCTTTCTTT CASSGNGKNTEAFF NA TRBV19 few TRBJ1-1
TGTGCCAGCAGTTTCTACCGGGACTCCTATCAGCCCCAGCATTTT CASSFYRDSYQPQHF NA TRBV28 many TRBJ1-5
TGTGCCAGCAGCCCGGGACAGGGGGCTAGAAAGCAGTACTTC CASSPGQGARKQYF TRBD1 TRBV7-2 many TRBJ2-7